This T cell receptor beta chain was identified in a study of shared clonotypes between healthy human individuals. Findings and caveats of the study: Around 5.3% of naive CD4 clonotypes were shared across four donors.

The repertoire was sequenced with immunoSEQ multiplex PCR; TCRdb's copy has only in-frame clones and lacks some. Among around 640,000 clones, 95% to 96% were seen once, and the ten largest hold more than 0.085%. Of note for this clone: No antigen is known for it.

CD8 cells regarded as naive lacked CD45RO, were positively chosen for CCR7, and omitted terminally differentiated effector memory CD45RA+ cells. This TCR came from a woman under 40 in good health. The sequenced sample was naive CD8+ T cells sorted from blood.

The CDR3 loop reads CASSFTGGRGYTF. For the CDR3, the DNA is TGCGCCAGCAGCTTTACAGGGGGCCGGGGCTACACCTTC. J is TRBJ1-2 and V is TRBV5-1, with 9 bases aligning to TRBD1. Germline CDR1 reads SGHRS; CDR2 reads YFSETQ. Losses at the gene ends were 2 bases for V and 8 bases for J; bases not matched to a gene: 4. This CDR3 region has 13 residues. The full variable domain, with the rest looked up from reference TRBV5-1 and TRBJ1-2, is KAGVTQTPRYLIKTRGQQVTLSCSPISGHRSVSWYQQTPGQGLQFLFEYFSETQRNKGNFPGRFSGRQFSNSRSEMNVSTLELGDSALYLCASSFTGGRGYTFGSGTRLTVV.